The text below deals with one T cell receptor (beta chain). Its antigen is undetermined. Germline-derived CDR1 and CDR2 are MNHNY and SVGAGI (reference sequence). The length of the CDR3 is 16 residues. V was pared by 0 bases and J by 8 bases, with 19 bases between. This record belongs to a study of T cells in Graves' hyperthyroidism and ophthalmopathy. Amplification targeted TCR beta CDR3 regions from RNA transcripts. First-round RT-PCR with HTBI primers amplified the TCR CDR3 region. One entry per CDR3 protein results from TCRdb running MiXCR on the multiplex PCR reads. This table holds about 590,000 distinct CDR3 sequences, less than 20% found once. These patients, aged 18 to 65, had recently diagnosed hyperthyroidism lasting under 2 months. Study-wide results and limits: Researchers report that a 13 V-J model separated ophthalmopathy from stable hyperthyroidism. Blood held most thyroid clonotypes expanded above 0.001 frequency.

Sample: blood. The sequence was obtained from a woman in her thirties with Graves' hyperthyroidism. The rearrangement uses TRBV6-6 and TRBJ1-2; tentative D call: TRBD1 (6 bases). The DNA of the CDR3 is TGTGCCAGCAGTTACTCTCAGGGGACCGGAACAGGCGGCTACACCTTC. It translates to CASSYSQGTGTGGYTF.